This T cell receptor beta chain was sequenced during a study of shared clonotypes between healthy human individuals (dated by TCRdb to the early 2020s). About the full investigation: The cohort included three men and a couple of women between 18 and 49 years of age. The study deeply sequenced blood TCR repertoires of about five healthy adults to estimate repertoire size and the extent of clonotype sharing between individuals. For each donor, CD4 naive and CD4 memory were each run on three plates, CD8 naive on two plates, and CD8 memory on one plate. To increase sequencing depth and limit assay-specific biases, TCR repertoire library preparation and sequencing were carried out by different laboratories using diverse techniques. Between about 0.8 and 9 billion PBMCs per donor were obtained by leukapheresis.

CD8 naive samples consisted of CD45RO-negative cells that were positively selected for CCR7, yielding a CD45RA+CCR7+ population without TemRA cells. The donors were healthy, HIV-negative adults who had no recently reported acute infections or vaccinations. Every donor was a Caucasian adult residing in Nashville, Tennessee, USA. After blood collection by leukapheresis, PBMCs were isolated using Ficoll-Histopaque density gradient centrifugation and then cryopreserved in the vapor phase of liquid nitrogen. Analytical flow cytometry was used to check the purity and quantity of every magnetically sorted T cell population. Each sorted fraction had its genomic DNA isolated and then quantified by UV absorbance on a Nanodrop 2000c. Results and caveats for the whole study, not just this receptor: Sampling was restricted to blood, and TCR repertoires in tissue are likely to differ from TCR repertoires in blood. Higher generation probabilities were observed for clonotypes shared by all four sorted-subset donors than for non-shared clonotypes. Rarefaction of sorted-subset datasets indicated incomplete sequencing despite the large sequencing depth. Because the study included only a small number of donors, the genetic and exposure-history diversity represented was limited. Based on pairwise subsampling, the degree of clonotype sharing among donors was expected to be affected by sequencing depth. When a handful of donors were compared, the shared fraction of clonotypes was 5% to 6.5% for naive CD4, about 4% for naive CD8, 2.3% for memory CD4, and approximately 0.4% for memory CD8. Estimated clonotype richness was generally larger for naive than for memory subsets.

CDR1 and CDR2, looked up from the germline V gene, are SGHVS and FQNEAQ. Counted from cysteine to phenylalanine, this CDR3 has 16 amino acids. Just the 48-base CDR3 DNA is kept, in frame starting at base 1. Trimming costs V 4 bases and J 8 bases, and their ends lie 21 bases apart. This clone was observed once. This clone's antigen is unknown. No base-level quality is on record; no much larger clone is a single base apart. Using the deep immunoSEQ assay, multiplex PCR amplified TCR CDR3 regions from genomic DNA. Extracted genomic DNA from each cell subset was spread evenly across all wells of several immunoSEQ 96-well plates, with each plate serving as a replicate. For sorted subsets, about 210 ng of genomic DNA, equivalent to around 30,000 T cell genomes, went into each replicate PCR. The purified libraries were quantified using a Qubit 3.0 fluorometer, sized with a Bioanalyzer 2100, and then quantified again using the KAPA Library Quantification kit. Each immunoSEQ 96-well plate was sequenced on its own single-read 150-cycle Illumina NextSeq 550 flow cell. On the study's bioinformatics: Because only junctional sequences without quality scores were contained in the immunoSEQ output, filtering matching that applied to full-length reads could not be performed. Sequences were annotated with PyIR, a Python wrapper for IgBLAST v1.9, and V/J genes and CDR3 were assigned using IMGT germline references. Reads were filtered out if the reads had weak V/J assignments (E-value above 1e-6), no CDR3, stop codons, out-of-frame junctions, or ambiguous translated residues. V3J clonotypes were defined as sequences sharing the same inferred V gene, J gene, and CDR3 amino acid sequence. The percentage overlap between two repertoires was calculated by dividing the number of shared unique clonotypes by the size of the smaller repertoire. RTK rarefaction, the Chao1 estimator, and Recon v2.1 estimates of unobserved clonotypes were used to assess repertoire richness. Generation probabilities for all TCRbeta clonotypes obtained by the gDNA method from four donors were computed using OLGA. Sourced from immuneACCESS, this table was stored by TCRdb with only in-frame sequences that have V and J called. A share of the clones is absent; for the studies checked, an unresolved V gene accounts for under half, and the remainder has no known explanation. That table gives V, J and clone size, and the DNA gave D and trimming. In this sample the table shows about 590,000 clones, about 95% of which occur a single time. Roughly 0.1% of the sample belongs to the ten largest clones.

The TCR was taken from a woman in her thirties in good health. The chain couples TRBV7-8 to TRBJ2-1; the D gene is perhaps TRBD2, on 5 matching bases. The sequenced sample consisted of naive CD8+ T cells sorted from blood. This specimen's cell subset or site label, interpreted: CD45RA+CCR7+. CDR3 loop: CASSSHRDPLGHEQFF. The nucleotide sequence reads as follows: TGTGCCAGCAGCTCCCACCGGGATCCCCTAGGGCATGAGCAGTTCTTC.